This record looks at one TCR beta chain sequence and its context. High-throughput TCR beta sequencing covered peripheral CD8+ and CD4+ T cells. FACS enriched CD8+ TEMRA cells, while bulk CD8+ and CD4+ were negatively isolated. Random hexamers were used to reverse transcribe 0.5 to 1 ug of RNA. The method of amplification for TCR beta CDR3 was immunoSEQ multiplex PCR, covering 54 Vbeta and 13 Jbeta. Each CDR3 protein is one row after TCRdb ran MiXCR on the immunoSEQ multiplex PCR reads. The sample includes roughly 120,000 distinct CDR3 sequences, 93% of them seen just once. This sample was included in a study of CD8 T cells in Susac syndrome. The CDR3 loop spans 11 amino acids. The germline CDR1 and CDR2 sequences are MDHEN and SYDVKM. V was cut by 6 bases and J by 11 bases, with 13 bases left in between.

The TCR comes from a human donor with multiple sclerosis. V and J are TRBV28 and TRBJ1-1, with D hard to call. The sequenced sample consisted of CD4+ T cells from PBMCs. For the CDR3, the DNA is TGTGCCAGCAGCTCACGCAGCAGTGCTTTCTTT. It is translated as CASSSRSSAFF.